Below, one T cell receptor (beta chain) is given with its context. Its specificity is not known. In generating TCR beta cDNA, 5'RACE template switching with UMIs was used. TCRdb reworked the 5' RACE reads into one entry per CDR3 protein, no DNA. This sample's table reports about 410,000 distinct CDR3 sequences. This sample stems from a study of T cells expressing NK-cell markers. Across the whole study: All TCR beta repertoires analysed originated from sorted CD3+CD56+NKG2C+, CD3+CD56+NKG2C- and CD3+CD56-NKG2C+ T cells. Most of the eight sequenced donors were HCMV-seropositive; one was seronegative. Study-wide results and limits: These clonotypes additionally ranked first within the CD3+CD56-NKG2C+ fraction of a few donors.

Per germline, CDR1 LNHNV and CDR2 YYDKDF (reference sequence). The CDR3 length is 16 residues. The TCR sequence derives from a woman aged 45 to 65 in good health. This sequence joins TRBV15 and TRBJ2-1; TCRdb outputs TRBD2, but without DNA this stays unchecked. Sequencing input: blood T cells: a sorted CD56 or NKG2C T cell subset, CD4+ or CD8+ T cells, or bulk PBMC T cells (not recorded which). The CDR3 spells CATSRALAGGRDEQFF.